This T cell receptor (beta chain) is from a study of blood T cell repertoires in COVID-19. Assay used: immunoSEQ multiplex PCR; TCRdb lists only in-frame clones, some missing. This sample has under 200,000 clones, with 60% to 85% found just once. In germline, CDR1 is MDHEN, CDR2 SYDVKM. This CDR3 contains 14 residues. V gave up 5 bases and J gave up 6 bases, with 14 bases separating them. The chain uses TRBV28 and TRBJ1-5; tentatively, D is TRBD1 (6 bases). Sequenced sample: peripheral blood. The sequence was collected from a woman aged 60-75 years with COVID-19, enrolled during active disease. As DNA, the CDR3 is TGTGCCAGCAGTACCTCAGGGGAGAGTCAGCCCCAGCATTTT. Translated: CASSTSGESQPQHF.